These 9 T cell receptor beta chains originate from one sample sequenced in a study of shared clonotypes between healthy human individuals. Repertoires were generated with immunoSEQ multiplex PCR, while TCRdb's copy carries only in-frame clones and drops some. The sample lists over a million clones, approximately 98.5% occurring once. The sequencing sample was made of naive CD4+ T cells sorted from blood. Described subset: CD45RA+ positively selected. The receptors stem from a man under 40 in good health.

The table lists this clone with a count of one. CDR3 DNA: TGTGCCAGCAGCTCGTTCCTTGCCGGGACTAGCGAGATAGAGACCCAGTACTTC. Translation gives CASSSFLAGTSEIETQYF. The gene calls are TRBV5-4 and TRBJ2-5, with 10 bases fitting TRBD2. V shed 3 bases and J 4 bases; nucleotides not matched to a gene: 15. The CDR3 length is 18 residues. CDR1 and CDR2 (germline): SGHNT, YYREEE (reference sequence).

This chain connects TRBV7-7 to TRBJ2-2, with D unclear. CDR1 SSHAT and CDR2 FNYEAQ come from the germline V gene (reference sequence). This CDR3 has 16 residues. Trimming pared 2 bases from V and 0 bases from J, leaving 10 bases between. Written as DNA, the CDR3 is TGTGCCAGCAGCTTAAGGCAGTTTCCGAACACCGGGGAGCTGTTTTTT. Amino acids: CASSLRQFPNTGELFF.

In nucleotides, the CDR3 is TGTGCCAGCAGCTTAGCGTTTGACAGGAGCCGAATGAACACTGAAGCTTTCTTT. This translates into CASSLAFDRSRMNTEAFF. The V gene is TRBV7-2, the J gene TRBJ1-1; the D gene is possibly TRBD1 (6 bases). This CDR3 spans 18 amino acids. The germline V and J ends were trimmed by 0 bases and 0 bases, with 17 bases remaining between them. Germline V gene data show CDR1 as SGHTA and CDR2 as FQGNSA.

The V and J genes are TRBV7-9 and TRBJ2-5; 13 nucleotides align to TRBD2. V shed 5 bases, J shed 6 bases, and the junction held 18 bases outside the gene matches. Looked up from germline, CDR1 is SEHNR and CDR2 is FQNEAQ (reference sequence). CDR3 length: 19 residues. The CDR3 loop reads CASSPKRGLAGPDKQTQYF. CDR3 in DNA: TGTGCCAGCAGCCCGAAAAGGGGACTAGCGGGACCGGACAAGCAGACCCAGTACTTC. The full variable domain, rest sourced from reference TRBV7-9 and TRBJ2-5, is DTGVSQNPRHKITKRGQNVTFRCDPISEHNRLYWYRQTLGQGPEFLTYFQNEAQLEKSRLLSDRFSAERPKGSFSTLEIQRTEQGDSAMYLCASSPKRGLAGPDKQTQYFGPGTRLLVL.

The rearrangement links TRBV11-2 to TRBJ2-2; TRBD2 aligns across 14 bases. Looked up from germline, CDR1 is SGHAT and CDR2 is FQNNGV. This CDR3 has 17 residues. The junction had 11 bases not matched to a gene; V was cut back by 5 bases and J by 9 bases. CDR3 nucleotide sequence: TGTGCCAGCAGCGCCGGACTAGCGGGAGGTGCCATTCGGGAGCTGTTTTTT. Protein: CASSAGLAGGAIRELFF. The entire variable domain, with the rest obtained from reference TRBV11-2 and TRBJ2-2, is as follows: EAGVAQSPRYKIIEKRQSVAFWCNPISGHATLYWYQQILGQGPKLLIQFQNNGVVDDSQLPKDRFSAERLKGVDSTLKIQPAKLEDSAVYLCASSAGLAGGAIRELFFGEGSRLTVL.

The DNA of the CDR3 is TGTGCCACCAGCCCTAGAGGGGGGCTCGGAAACACCATATATTTT. Translated, it gives CATSPRGGLGNTIYF. The rearrangement joins TRBV15 to TRBJ1-3; possible D gene TRBD1, 6 bases. Trimming shortened V by 5 bases and J by 4 bases, and 15 bases separated the two germline ends. The CDR3 spans 15 residues. The germline CDR1 and CDR2 sequences are LNHNV and YYDKDF (reference sequence).

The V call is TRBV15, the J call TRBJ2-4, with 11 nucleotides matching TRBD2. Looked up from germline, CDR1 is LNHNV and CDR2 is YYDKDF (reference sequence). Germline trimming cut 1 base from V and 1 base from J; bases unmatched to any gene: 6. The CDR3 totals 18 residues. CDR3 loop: CATSRALAGGRAKNIQYF. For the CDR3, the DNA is TGTGCCACCAGCAGAGCGTTAGCGGGAGGGAGGGCCAAAAACATTCAGTACTTC.

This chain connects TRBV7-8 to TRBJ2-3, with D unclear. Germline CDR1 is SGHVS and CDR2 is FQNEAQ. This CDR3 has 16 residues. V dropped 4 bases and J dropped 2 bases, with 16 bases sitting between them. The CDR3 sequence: CASSSQPRAFTDTQYF. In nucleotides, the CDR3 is TGTGCCAGCAGCTCCCAGCCAAGGGCTTTCACAGATACGCAGTATTTT.

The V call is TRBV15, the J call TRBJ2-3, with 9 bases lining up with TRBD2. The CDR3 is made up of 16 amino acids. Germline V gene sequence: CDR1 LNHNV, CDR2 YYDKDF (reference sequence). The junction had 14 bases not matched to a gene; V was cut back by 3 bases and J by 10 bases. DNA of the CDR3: TGTGCCACCAGCAGTCCTGAGAGCGGGAGGCCCGAGGCGCAGTATTTT. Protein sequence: CATSSPESGRPEAQYF.